The 25 T cell receptor beta chains listed next were all sequenced from one sample in a study of cytomegalovirus exposure and HLA in healthy donors. 60 Vbeta and 13 Jbeta primers were used in PCR. The data were produced by immunoSEQ multiplex PCR, yet TCRdb's version contains in-frame clones alone and is incomplete. The sample consists of 65,000 to 95,000 clones, around 77% of them appearing once. The specimen sequenced was PBMCs. The receptors stem from a man in his fifties in good health and CMV-seronegative.

The J gene is TRBJ1-1, the V gene TRBV9; weak D call: TRBD1 (6 bases). Trimming cost V 4 bases and J 4 bases, with 14 bases left between them. Germline assignment: CDR1 SGDLS and CDR2 YYNGEE. CDR3 length: 14 residues. The CDR3 DNA sequence: TGTGCCAGCAGCCCCACCGGGGGGCTCACTGAAGCTTTCTTT. It translates to CASSPTGGLTEAFF.

This chain links TRBV27 with TRBJ1-6; D call uncertain. CDR3 size: 12 residues. Germline CDR1 is MNHEY and CDR2 is SMNVEV (reference sequence). The ends were cut back, 6 bases at V and 10 bases at J, with 10 bases in the middle. The CDR3 reads CASRTNQSPLHF. The DNA of the CDR3 is TGTGCCAGCAGAACCAATCAGTCACCCCTCCACTTT.

The chain carries TRBV5-3 and TRBJ1-4; 10 positions match TRBD1. TRBV5-3 is labeled an ORF, and its function is uncertain. V dropped 4 bases and J dropped 11; count of bases not matched to a gene: 8. The CDR3 has 14 amino acids. CDR3 bases: TGTGCCAGAAGCCCGGGACAGGGGCCGAGGAAACTGTTTTTT. Translating gives CARSPGQGPRKLFF.

The chain joins TRBV5-1 to TRBJ2-3; D remains unclear. The CDR3 has 13 amino acids. V shed 2 bases and J shed 1 base, with 5 bases lying between them. Germline V lookup: CDR1 SGHRS, CDR2 YFSETQ. CDR3 nucleotide sequence: TGCGCCAGCAGCTTACTGGGCACAGATACGCAGTATTTT. This codes for CASSLLGTDTQYF.

CDR3 amino acids: CAVHRGRGAYGYTF. DNA for the CDR3: TGTGCCGTCCACAGGGGCAGGGGGGCATATGGCTACACCTTC. The rearrangement uses TRBV6-1 and TRBJ1-2, with 7 positions matching TRBD1. The junction had 14 bases not matched to a gene; V was cut back by 11 bases and J by 5 bases. CDR3 length equals 14 residues. Germline loops: CDR1 MNHNS, CDR2 SASEGT.

The table lists this clone with a few counts. The gene calls are TRBV6-1 and TRBJ1-1; TRBD1 aligns across 10 bases. The germline V gene has CDR1 MNHNS and CDR2 SASEGT. The CDR3 loop spans 15 amino acids. Trimming cost V 5 bases and J 5 bases; bases outside gene matches: 8. Written as DNA, the CDR3 is TGTGCCAGCAGTTTCTTTGGGACAGGGGCTACTGAAGCTTTCTTT. The encoded protein is CASSFFGTGATEAFF.

The V gene is TRBV11-2, the J gene TRBJ1-1; 10 positions match TRBD1. CDR1 and CDR2 (germline): SGHAT, FQNNGV. Germline trimming cut 7 bases from V and 5 bases from J; bases unmatched to any gene: 10. The CDR3 has 15 amino acids. The CDR3 protein is CASTQKGQGWTEAFF. The CDR3 DNA is TGTGCCAGCACCCAGAAGGGACAGGGGTGGACTGAAGCTTTCTTT.

In nucleotides, the CDR3 is TGTGCCAGCAGTCAACTAGCGGGGGGGCCCCTGGATGAGCAGTTCTTC. It codes for CASSQLAGGPLDEQFF. The chain combines TRBV6-4 with TRBJ2-1; 13 bases fit TRBD2. Trimming took 5 bases from V and 8 from J; bases not matched to a gene: 9. The CDR3 runs to 16 residues. CDR1 is MRHNA and CDR2 is SNTAGT in the germline V gene.

A few counts support this clone. The gene calls are TRBV6-1 and TRBJ2-1, with TRBD2 identical over 8 bases. Germline V gene lookup returns CDR1 MNHNS and CDR2 SASEGT. The CDR3 extends over 15 amino acids. Trimming cost V 7 bases and J 15 bases; bases outside gene matches: 20. CDR3 protein: CASIKTGTSFVGPFF. CDR3 nucleotides: TGTGCCAGCATTAAAACCGGGACTAGTTTTGTCGGGCCGTTCTTC.

This clone showed up just a few times. The chain couples TRBV7-9 to TRBJ1-1, with 9 bases aligning to TRBD1. This CDR3 region has 14 residues. Unmatched junction bases numbered 7, after V lost 5 bases and J lost 6 bases. Germline-derived CDR1 and CDR2 are SEHNR and FQNEAQ (reference sequence). CDR3 in amino acids: CASSLTNRGPEAFF. For the CDR3, the DNA is TGTGCCAGCAGCCTCACTAACAGGGGGCCTGAAGCTTTCTTT.

J is TRBJ2-7 and V is TRBV18; tentatively, D is TRBD1 (6 bases). The CDR3 contains 15 residues. Per the germline V gene, CDR1 is KGHSH and CDR2 is LQKENI. Trimming shortened V by 5 bases and J by 0 bases, and 14 bases separated the two germline ends. This CDR3 reads CASSVWQDSSYEQYF. The CDR3 DNA sequence: TGTGCCAGCTCAGTATGGCAGGACAGCTCCTACGAGCAGTACTTC. Looking up the rest from reference TRBV18 and TRBJ2-7 gives the full variable domain: NAGVMQNPRHLVRRRGQEARLRCSPMKGHSHVYWYRQLPEEGLKFMVYLQKENIIDESGMPKERFSAEFPKEGPSILRIQQVVRGDSAAYFCASSVWQDSSYEQYFGPGTRLTVT.

This clone has a handful of counts. The rearrangement joins TRBV6-5 to TRBJ2-2; maybe TRBD1 (6 bases). V lost 2 bases to trimming and J lost 0 bases, with 10 bases between them. From germline, CDR1 is MNHEY and CDR2 SVGAGI. The CDR3 has 16 amino acids. CDR3 sequence reads: CASSYHWTANTGELFF. CDR3 nucleotide sequence: TGTGCCAGCAGTTACCATTGGACAGCGAACACCGGGGAGCTGTTTTTT.

This clone occurred a few times. This chain uses TRBV5-1 with TRBJ2-1, with 9 bases that match TRBD1. The length of the CDR3 is 15 residues. The germline CDR1 and CDR2 sequences are SGHRS and YFSETQ. The V and J ends lost 6 bases and 6 bases, in that order; junction bases with no gene match: 10. CDR3 sequence reads: CASTPGTGSLNEQFF. CDR3 nucleotide sequence: TGCGCCAGCACCCCCGGGACAGGGAGCCTCAATGAGCAGTTCTTC.

The V call is TRBV14, the J call TRBJ1-1, with a possible D match to TRBD1 (6 bases). This CDR3 is 15 amino acids long. Germline CDR1 SGHDN, CDR2 FVKESK. V lost 0 bases and J 4 bases, leaving 12 bases between the germline ends. CDR3: CASSQELNRATEAFF. CDR3 bases: TGTGCCAGCAGCCAAGAATTGAACAGGGCCACTGAAGCTTTCTTT.

The chain employs TRBV6-1 and TRBJ1-1; no clear D. The CDR3 sequence is 13 residues long. V lost 6 bases and J lost 2, with 10 bases in between. Germline loops: CDR1 MNHNS, CDR2 SASEGT. DNA for the CDR3: TGTGCCAGCAGCTTAGCCTTTAACACTGAAGCTTTCTTT. This encodes CASSLAFNTEAFF.

V gene TRBV14 combines with J gene TRBJ1-6; 9 bases align to TRBD1. CDR1 is SGHDN, CDR2 FVKESK, per germline. V shed 10 bases, J shed 1 base, and the junction held 5 bases outside the gene matches. This CDR3 spans 15 amino acids. CDR3 in amino acids: CATSGTGSYNSPLHF. CDR3 DNA sequence: TGTGCCACCTCCGGGACAGGGTCCTATAATTCACCCCTCCACTTT.

In nucleotides, the CDR3 is TGTGCCAGCAGTGAGCTAGCGGGAAGCACAGATACGCAGTATTTT. It yields the protein CASSELAGSTDTQYF. V gene TRBV6-4 combines with J gene TRBJ2-3; 9 nucleotides align to TRBD2. V was pared by 3 bases and J by 0 bases, with 1 base of the junction left unmatched. The germline gives CDR1 MRHNA, CDR2 SNTAGT. The CDR3 extends over 15 amino acids.

The chain couples TRBV6-5 to TRBJ1-5; maybe TRBD1 (5 bases). The CDR3 is 15 residues long. Germline lookup yields CDR1 MNHEY and CDR2 SVGAGI. V was clipped by 0 bases and J by 10 bases, with 16 bases between them. CDR3 sequence (DNA): TGTGCCAGCAGTTACTCGACCCCGGGGACTGTTCCCCAGCATTTT. This gives the protein CASSYSTPGTVPQHF.

This chain connects TRBV2 to TRBJ1-2, with 10 bases matching TRBD1. This CDR3 spans 13 amino acids. The germline gives CDR1 SNHLY, CDR2 FYNNEI. The trim removed 8 bases at V and 6 bases at J, leaving 6 bases unmatched. The CDR3 region has the DNA TGTGCCAGCGGGAGACAGGGGGCCCATGGCTACACCTTC. Protein: CASGRQGAHGYTF.

The chain employs TRBV6-1 and TRBJ1-2; 8 bases align to TRBD1. Germline CDR1 is MNHNS and CDR2 is SASEGT. CDR3 length: 16 amino acids. Losses at the gene ends were 4 bases for V and 2 bases for J; bases not matched to a gene: 9. The CDR3 bases are TGTGCCAGCAGTGGCGGACAGGGAAGAAAAAACTATGGCTACACCTTC. Translating it yields CASSGGQGRKNYGYTF.

This chain joins TRBV29-1 and TRBJ2-2, with a tentative D call TRBD2 (6 bases). With 6 bases removed from V and 7 bases from J, the gap between germline ends came to 12 bases. This CDR3 has 12 residues. Germline V gives CDR1 SQVTM, CDR2 ANQGSEA. CDR3 protein: CSVRGEVGELFF. DNA of the CDR3: TGCAGCGTCCGCGGGGAGGTCGGGGAGCTGTTTTTT.

The chain carries TRBV19 and TRBJ2-7, with TRBD2 matching 9 bases. Germline V gene sequence: CDR1 LNHDA, CDR2 SQIVND (reference sequence). Trimming took 4 bases from V and 4 from J; bases not matched to a gene: 2. This CDR3 region has 13 residues. The CDR3 bases are TGTGCCAGTAGTAGGGGACTAGCTTACGAGCAGTACTTC. The encoded protein is CASSRGLAYEQYF.

This chain joins TRBV19 and TRBJ1-1, with D possibly being TRBD1 (6 bases). V lost 7 bases and J lost 1, with 16 bases in between. Per the germline V gene, CDR1 is LNHDA and CDR2 is SQIVND (reference sequence). The CDR3 is made up of 15 amino acids. CDR3 loop: CASKISGTTNTEAFF. Written as DNA, the CDR3 is TGTGCCAGTAAGATCAGTGGGACAACGAACACTGAAGCTTTCTTT.

V is TRBV7-3 and J is TRBJ2-3, with a weak D call TRBD2 (5 bases). V lost 5 bases and J 1 base, leaving 13 bases between the germline ends. This CDR3 comprises 15 residues. Germline V gene sequence: CDR1 SGHTA, CDR2 FQGTGA. This CDR3 is CASSRADEGTDTQYF. As DNA, the CDR3 is TGTGCCAGCAGCCGAGCGGACGAGGGCACAGATACGCAGTATTTT.

The V gene is TRBV14, the J gene TRBJ1-6; the match to TRBD1 covers 11 bases. The V and J ends lost 3 bases and 14 bases, in that order; junction bases with no gene match: 3. Per germline, CDR1 SGHDN and CDR2 FVKESK. The CDR3 has 13 residues. The CDR3 region has the DNA TGTGCCAGCAGCCATGGACAGGGGGCCGCCCTCCACTTT. This translates into CASSHGQGAALHF. The full variable domain, with the rest looked up from reference TRBV14 and TRBJ1-6, is EAGVTQFPSHSVIEKGQTVTLRCDPISGHDNLYWYRRVMGKEIKFLLHFVKESKQDESGMPNNRFLAERTGGTYSTLKVQPAELEDSGVYFCASSHGQGAALHFGNGTRLTVT.